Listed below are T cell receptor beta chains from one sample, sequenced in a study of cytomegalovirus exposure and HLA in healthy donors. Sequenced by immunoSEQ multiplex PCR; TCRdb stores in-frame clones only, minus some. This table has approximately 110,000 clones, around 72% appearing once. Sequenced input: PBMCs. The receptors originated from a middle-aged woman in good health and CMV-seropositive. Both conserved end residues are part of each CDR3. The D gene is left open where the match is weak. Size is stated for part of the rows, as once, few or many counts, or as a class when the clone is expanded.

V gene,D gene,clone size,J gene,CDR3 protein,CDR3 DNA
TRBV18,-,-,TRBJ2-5,CASSPVGALKGTQYF,TGTGCCAGCTCACCAGTGGGCGCGTTAAAAGGGACCCAGTACTTC
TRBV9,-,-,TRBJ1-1,CASSVAQMNTEAFF,TGTGCCAGCAGCGTAGCACAGATGAACACTGAAGCTTTCTTT
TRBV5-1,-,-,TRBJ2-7,CASGPDSIWYEQYF,TGCGCCAGCGGCCCTGACTCCATCTGGTACGAGCAGTACTTC
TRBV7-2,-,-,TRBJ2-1,CASSLAEVNEQFF,TGTGCCAGCAGCTTAGCAGAGGTCAATGAGCAGTTCTTC
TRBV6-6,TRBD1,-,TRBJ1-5,CASGGSGDQPQHF,TGTGCCTCAGGGGGCTCCGGCGATCAGCCCCAGCATTTT
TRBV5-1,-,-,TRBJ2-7,CASSLARATYEQYF,TGCGCCAGCAGCTTGGCCAGGGCGACCTACGAGCAGTACTTC
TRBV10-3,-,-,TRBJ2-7,CAITSGPSSYEQYF,TGTGCCATCACTTCTGGGCCGAGCTCCTACGAGCAGTACTTC
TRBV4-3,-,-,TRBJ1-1,CASSQSPDYNTEAFF,TGCGCCAGCAGCCAATCTCCAGACTATAACACTGAAGCTTTCTTT
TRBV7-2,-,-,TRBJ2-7,CASSLAVEQYF,TGTGCCAGCAGCTTAGCTGTCGAGCAGTACTTC
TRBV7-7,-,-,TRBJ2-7,CASSLGGGHYEQYF,TGTGCCAGCAGCTTAGGGGGGGGCCACTACGAGCAGTACTTC
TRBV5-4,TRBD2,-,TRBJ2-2,CASSSGERGGTGELFF,TGTGCCAGCAGCTCGGGCGAGCGGGGAGGCACCGGGGAGCTGTTTTTT
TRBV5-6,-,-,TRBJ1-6,CASSLVGEWGRIPSPLHF,TGTGCCAGCAGCTTGGTGGGGGAGTGGGGGCGCATCCCATCACCCCTCCACTTT
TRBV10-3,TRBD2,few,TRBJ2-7,CAISTETSGEQYF,TGTGCCATCAGTACCGAGACTAGCGGGGAGCAGTACTTC
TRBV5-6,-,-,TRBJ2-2,CASSPDISTGELFF,TGTGCCAGCAGCCCGGACATCTCCACCGGGGAGCTGTTTTTT
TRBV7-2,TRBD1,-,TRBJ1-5,CASSTEGQHNQPQHF,TGTGCCAGCAGCACCGAGGGACAGCACAATCAGCCCCAGCATTTT
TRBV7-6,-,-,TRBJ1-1,CASSSDSPGRSEAFF,TGTGCCAGCAGCTCGGACAGTCCGGGTAGGAGTGAAGCTTTCTTT